This is a list of T cell receptor beta chains from one sample in a study of persistence of HIV-infected CD4 T cells. Measured with immunoSEQ multiplex PCR; TCRdb has only the in-frame clones, and not every one. The sample includes 25,000 to 40,000 clones, roughly four fifths of them seen just once. Their antigens remain unidentified. The sample here was CD4+ T cells sorted from PBMCs after roughly 18-hour stimulation, taken from a patient who received antiretroviral therapy. All receptors come from an adult woman with HIV who was CMV-seropositive. The CDR3 runs from the conserved cysteine through the conserved F or W. D genes are given only for firm matches. Clone size is shown for a subset of rows, as once, few, many or a class of expanded clone.

TRBJ1-2,NA,TRBV7-2,NA,TGTGCCAGCAGCTTAAGCGAGCAGGCCGTATACTATGGCTACACCTTC,CASSLSEQAVYYGYTF
TRBJ1-1,TRBD1,TRBV6-2/TRBV6-3,NA,TGTGCCAGCAGTTACAGGGGGCTCGTTGAAGCTTTCTTT,CASSYRGLVEAFF
TRBJ2-1,NA,TRBV24-1,NA,TGTGCCACCAGTACATTCCAGTACAATGAGCAGTTCTTC,CATSTFQYNEQFF
TRBJ1-5,TRBD1,TRBV28,NA,TGTGCCAGCAGTCTCCTGACAGGGGGCAATCAGCCCCAGCATTTT,CASSLLTGGNQPQHF
TRBJ1-1,NA,TRBV30,NA,TGTGCCTGGTCTCGATCCCTTAACACTGAAGCTTTCTTT,CAWSRSLNTEAFF
TRBJ1-1,NA,TRBV27,NA,TGTGCCAGCATCGACCTCCGGGGCAGCTGGTTGAAAGCTTTCTTT,CASIDLRGSWLKAFF
TRBJ2-7,NA,TRBV5-4,NA,TGTGCCAGCAGCTTGAAGCCCGGGGAGGAGTACTTC,CASSLKPGEEYF
TRBJ1-5,NA,TRBV28,once,TGTGCCAGCAGTTCCGTCGGACAGAATCAGCCCCAGCATTTT,CASSSVGQNQPQHF
TRBJ1-2,NA,TRBV3-1/TRBV3-2,NA,TGTGCCAGCAGCTATAGTCTTCTTAACTATGGCTACACCTTC,CASSYSLLNYGYTF
TRBJ1-2,NA,TRBV27,NA,TGTGCCAGCAGTTTATCGGGACCTATTGGGGGGTATGGCTACACCTTC,CASSLSGPIGGYGYTF
TRBJ2-7,NA,TRBV27,NA,TGTGCCAGCAGTCCCAGACTGCCTCCCTACGAGCAGTACTTC,CASSPRLPPYEQYF
TRBJ2-5,TRBD1,TRBV6-6,NA,TGTGCCAGCAGCCAGGTGCGCGGACAGGGGGGAAAGACCCAGTACTTC,CASSQVRGQGGKTQYF
TRBJ2-3,TRBD2,TRBV19,NA,TGTGCCAGTTCTAGCGGGAGCGAGGATACGCAGTATTTT,CASSSGSEDTQYF
TRBJ1-4,NA,TRBV7-2,NA,TGTGCCAGCAGCTCCGTTTCTACTAATGAAAAACTGTTTTTT,CASSSVSTNEKLFF
TRBJ2-1,TRBD1,TRBV12-5,NA,TGTGCTAGTGGTTTGGGACAGGGACGATACAATGAGCAGTTCTTC,CASGLGQGRYNEQFF
TRBJ2-1,NA,TRBV4-1,NA,TGCGCCAGCCTTGGGGAAGGGCACAATGAGCAGTTCTTC,CASLGEGHNEQFF
TRBJ2-3,TRBD1,TRBV5-1,NA,TGCGCCAGCAGAACCGGACAGGACACAGATACGCAGTATTTT,CASRTGQDTDTQYF
TRBJ1-1,NA,TRBV6-5,NA,TGTGCCAGCAGCAGTGGGGGATCGGGTACTGAAGCTTTCTTT,CASSSGGSGTEAFF
TRBJ2-6,NA,TRBV4-3,once,TGCGCCAGCAGCTTGGAGGCAGGAGGGAACTCTGGGGCCAACGTCCTGACTTTC,CASSLEAGGNSGANVLTF
TRBJ1-5,TRBD1,TRBV10-3,NA,TGTGCCATCAGTGACGGACAGGCACGGCAGCCCCAGCATTTT,CAISDGQARQPQHF
TRBJ2-7,TRBD1,TRBV24-1,NA,TGTGCCACCAGTGACGGGGCTACAGGGGGTAGCAGCTACGAGCAGTACTTC,CATSDGATGGSSYEQYF
TRBJ1-3,TRBD1,TRBV30,NA,TGTGCCTGGAGGCTTCCAGGACAGGGTAGAAACACCATATATTTT,CAWRLPGQGRNTIYF
TRBJ1-5,TRBD1,TRBV5-8,NA,TGTGCCAGCAGCGCCGGACAGGGCTTCAATCAGCCCCAGCATTTT,CASSAGQGFNQPQHF
TRBJ1-2,TRBD1,TRBV30,once,TGTGCCTGGAGCCTACCGGGACAGGGGGGGTATGGCTACACCTTC,CAWSLPGQGGYGYTF
TRBJ1-1,NA,TRBV24-1,few,TGTGCCACCAGTGATAACACCCCGACGGCTGAAGCTTTCTTT,CATSDNTPTAEAFF